The 17 T cell receptor beta chains in this list originate from one sample, sequenced in a study of OX40 agonist ivuxolimab in advanced cancers. The protocol was immunoSEQ multiplex PCR, while the TCRdb copy is restricted to in-frame clones and leaves out a portion. Of about 96,000 clones in the sample, under 90% were seen once. This specimen was CD4+ or CD8+ T cells sorted from blood, taken in a trial of the OX40 agonist ivuxolimab. The receptors come from an adult with an advanced solid tumor such as melanoma, head and neck, liver or kidney cancer.

The gene calls are TRBV2 and TRBJ2-5; 10 bases agree with TRBD1. V shed 6 bases, J shed 4 bases, and the junction held 2 bases outside the gene matches. Germline V gives CDR1 SNHLY, CDR2 FYNNEI. The CDR3 extends over 13 amino acids. The DNA of the CDR3 is TGTGCCAGCAGCCGGGACAGGGGAGAGACCCAGTACTTC. Its protein is CASSRDRGETQYF.

This chain links TRBV19 with TRBJ1-4, with unresolved D. Germline V gives CDR1 LNHDA, CDR2 SQIVND (reference sequence). This CDR3 is built from 15 residues. Trimming stripped 4 bases from V and 4 bases from J, with 13 bases between. The CDR3 DNA is TGTGCCAGTAGTAGGTTGGCAGGCATTAATGAAAAACTGTTTTTT. It yields the protein CASSRLAGINEKLFF.

The chain couples TRBV5-1 to TRBJ2-1, with TRBD1 matching 9 bases. J lost 8 bases, V lost 4 bases, and 13 bases had no gene match. The CDR3 has 16 residues. Germline V gene lookup returns CDR1 SGHRS and CDR2 YFSETQ. In DNA, the CDR3 is TGCGCCAGCAGCAACCCGGACAGGGGCGCCCTTGATGAGCAGTTCTTC. As protein: CASSNPDRGALDEQFF.

This clone was recorded a few times. This sequence joins TRBV2 and TRBJ1-5; 9 nucleotides agree with TRBD1. Trimming took 6 bases from V and 9 from J; bases not matched to a gene: 15. Germline V gene lookup returns CDR1 SNHLY and CDR2 FYNNEI. CDR3 length equals 16 residues. DNA for the CDR3: TGTGCCAGCAGCTTGTCCCTGGACAGGGGAAGTTGGCCCCAGCATTTT. Translated, it gives CASSLSLDRGSWPQHF. Full variable domain (remainder filled in from reference TRBV2 and TRBJ1-5): EPEVTQTPSHQVTQMGQEVILRCVPISNHLYFYWYRQILGQKVEFLVSFYNNEISEKSEIFDDQFSVERPDGSNFTLKIRSTKLEDSAMYFCASSLSLDRGSWPQHFGDGTRLSIL.

This rearrangement joins TRBV19 to TRBJ2-2, with 9 bases fitting TRBD1. Germline loops: CDR1 LNHDA, CDR2 SQIVND (reference sequence). The CDR3 is 15 amino acids. Losses at the gene ends were 6 bases for V and 1 base for J; bases not matched to a gene: 3. CDR3 coding DNA: TGTGCCAGTAGAAGGGACAGGGTGAACACCGGGGAGCTGTTTTTT. Amino acid sequence: CASRRDRVNTGELFF. Using reference TRBV19 and TRBJ2-2 for the parts outside the CDR3, the full variable domain is DGGITQSPKYLFRKEGQNVTLSCEQNLNHDAMYWYRQDPGQGLRLIYYSQIVNDFQKGDIAEGYSVSREKKESFPLTVTSAQKNPTAFYLCASRRDRVNTGELFFGEGSRLTVL.

The V gene is TRBV7-9, the J gene TRBJ2-7; 8 nucleotides line up with TRBD1. V shed 8 bases and J 4 bases; nucleotides not matched to a gene: 10. Germline V gene sequence: CDR1 SEHNR, CDR2 FQNEAQ (reference sequence). The CDR3 is 14 amino acids. This CDR3 is CASVAGTGHYEQYF. In DNA, the CDR3 is TGTGCCAGCGTTGCCGGGACAGGACATTACGAGCAGTACTTC.

The chain joins TRBV9 to TRBJ1-3; the D is unclear. Germline CDR1 and CDR2: SGDLS and YYNGEE. The CDR3 extends over 13 amino acids. The V end lost 3 bases, the J end lost 4 bases, and 8 bases lay between the germline ends. In nucleotides, the CDR3 is TGTGCCAGCAGCGGAGGAAGGGGAAACACCATATATTTT. As protein: CASSGGRGNTIYF.

This clone was detected only once. This chain links TRBV5-1 with TRBJ1-1; 7 bases are a match to TRBD1. J gave up 6 bases and V 2 bases, and 7 bases lay outside the gene matches. The CDR3 spans 14 residues. Germline CDR1 is SGHRS and CDR2 is YFSETQ. The DNA of the CDR3 is TGCGCCAGCAGCTTAAGACAGGGTAGCCCTGAAGCTTTCTTT. This encodes CASSLRQGSPEAFF.

The chain links TRBV6-6 to TRBJ1-5; TRBD1 agrees at 7 bases. V shed 6 bases, J shed 4 bases, and the junction held 9 bases outside the gene matches. The V gene's germline CDR1 is MNHNY and CDR2 SVGAGI (reference sequence). This CDR3 region has 15 residues. CDR3: CASSRQGVENQPQHF. CDR3 in DNA: TGTGCCAGCAGCAGACAGGGTGTTGAGAATCAGCCCCAGCATTTT.

This rearrangement joins TRBV6-1 to TRBJ1-2; D may be TRBD1 (6 bases). Trimming removed 5 bases from V and 5 bases from J, with 15 bases in between. The CDR3 sequence is 14 residues long. Per germline, CDR1 MNHNS and CDR2 SASEGT. As DNA, the CDR3 is TGTGCCAGCAGTAAGACAGGCCGCGGGTATGGCTACACCTTC. Translated: CASSKTGRGYGYTF.

This rearrangement joins TRBV7-2 to TRBJ2-2; a weak D match, TRBD1 (6 bases). Germline lookup yields CDR1 SGHTA and CDR2 FQGNSA. V was trimmed by 6 bases and J by 0 bases, leaving 11 bases between them. CDR3 length: 15 residues. For the CDR3, the DNA is TGTGCCAGCAGGACTGGACAGACGAACACCGGGGAGCTGTTTTTT. Amino acids: CASRTGQTNTGELFF.

The table lists this clone with a count of one. The V call is TRBV10-1, the J call TRBJ2-2, with D possibly matching TRBD1 (5 bases). The ends were cut back, 2 bases at V and 5 bases at J, with 6 bases in the middle. This CDR3 is 13 amino acids long. CDR1 and CDR2 from the germline V gene are WNHNN and SYGVQD (reference sequence). The CDR3 DNA reads TGCGCCAGCAGTGAGCAGGGTACCGGGGAGCTGTTTTTT. This sequence encodes CASSEQGTGELFF.

This clone was observed once. V gene TRBV11-2 combines with J gene TRBJ2-7; TRBD2 matches at 7 bases. The V gene's germline CDR1 is SGHAT and CDR2 FQNNGV. The CDR3 has 16 amino acids. J gave up 2 bases and V 5 bases, and 12 bases lay outside the gene matches. The CDR3, as DNA: TGTGCCAGCAGCATACTAGGCGGGAGAGGCGCCTACGAGCAGTACTTC. Translation: CASSILGGRGAYEQYF. The full variable domain, rest sourced from reference TRBV11-2 and TRBJ2-7, is EAGVAQSPRYKIIEKRQSVAFWCNPISGHATLYWYQQILGQGPKLLIQFQNNGVVDDSQLPKDRFSAERLKGVDSTLKIQPAKLEDSAVYLCASSILGGRGAYEQYFGPGTRLTVT.

The rearrangement joins TRBV11-1 to TRBJ2-2, with TRBD1 identical over 9 bases. Trimming at V came to 4 bases and at J to 3 bases, leaving 3 bases not matched to a gene. Germline V gene lookup returns CDR1 SGHAT and CDR2 FQDESV (reference sequence). This CDR3 is 15 amino acids long. The CDR3 loop reads CASSSGTGYTGELFF. As DNA, the CDR3 is TGTGCCAGCAGCTCCGGGACAGGGTACACCGGGGAGCTGTTTTTT.

This clone appeared once. The chain is built from TRBV5-6 and TRBJ2-5; no reliable D call. V was cut by 4 bases and J by 2 bases, with 9 bases left in between. Per germline, CDR1 SGHDT and CDR2 YYEEEE. This CDR3 comprises 13 residues. CDR3: CASSPTVQETQYF. CDR3 sequence (DNA): TGTGCCAGCAGCCCTACAGTACAAGAGACCCAGTACTTC.

The genes are TRBV9 and TRBJ2-3; TRBD2 matches 11 bases. The CDR3 sequence is 16 residues long. Germline-derived CDR1 and CDR2 are SGDLS and YYNGEE. Germline trimming cut 3 bases from V and 4 bases from J; bases unmatched to any gene: 7. CDR3 DNA sequence: TGTGCCAGCAGCGCTATAGCGGGGGGGATGCCAGATACGCAGTATTTT. This translates into CASSAIAGGMPDTQYF.

V is TRBV15 and J is TRBJ1-2, with D hard to call. The CDR3 totals 15 residues. The germline V and J ends were trimmed by 0 bases and 5 bases, with 13 bases remaining between them. Germline-derived CDR1 and CDR2 are LNHNV and YYDKDF (reference sequence). DNA for the CDR3: TGTGCCACCAGCAGAGATCTCGGCAGCAGTTATGGCTACACCTTC. Translation gives CATSRDLGSSYGYTF. Variable domain in full (rest from reference TRBV15 and TRBJ1-2): DAMVIQNPRYQVTQFGKPVTLSCSQTLNHNVMYWYQQKSSQAPKLLFHYYDKDFNNEADTPDNFQSRRPNTSFCFLDIRSPGLGDTAMYLCATSRDLGSSYGYTFGSGTRLTVV.